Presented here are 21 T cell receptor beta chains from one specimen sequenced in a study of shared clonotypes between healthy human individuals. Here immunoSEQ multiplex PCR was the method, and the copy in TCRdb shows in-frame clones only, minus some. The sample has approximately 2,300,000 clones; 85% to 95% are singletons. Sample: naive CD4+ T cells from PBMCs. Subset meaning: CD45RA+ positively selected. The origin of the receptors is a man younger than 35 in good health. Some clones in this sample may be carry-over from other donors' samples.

For the CDR3, the DNA is TGTGCCAGCAGCTTAATTCATGGTCTAGCTGACAATGAGCAGTTCTTC. Its translation: CASSLIHGLADNEQFF. The chain carries TRBV7-3 and TRBJ2-1; possibly TRBD2 for D (5 bases). This CDR3 has 16 amino acids. V gave up 1 base and J gave up 5 bases, with 15 bases separating them. In germline, CDR1 is SGHTA, CDR2 FQGTGA.

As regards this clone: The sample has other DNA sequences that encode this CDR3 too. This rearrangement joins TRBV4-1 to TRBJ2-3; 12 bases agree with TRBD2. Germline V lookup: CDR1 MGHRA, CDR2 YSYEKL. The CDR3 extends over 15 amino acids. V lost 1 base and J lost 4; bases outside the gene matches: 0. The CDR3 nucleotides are TGCGCCAGCAGCCAAGGACTAGCGGGAGCAGATACGCAGTATTTT. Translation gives CASSQGLAGADTQYF.

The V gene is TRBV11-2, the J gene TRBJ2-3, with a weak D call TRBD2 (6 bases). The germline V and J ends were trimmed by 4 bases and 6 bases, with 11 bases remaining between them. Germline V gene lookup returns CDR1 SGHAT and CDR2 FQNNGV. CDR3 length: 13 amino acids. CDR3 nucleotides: TGTGCCAGCAGCTGGGGGACTGCTGATACGCAGTATTTT. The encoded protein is CASSWGTADTQYF. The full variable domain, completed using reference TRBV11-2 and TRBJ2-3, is EAGVAQSPRYKIIEKRQSVAFWCNPISGHATLYWYQQILGQGPKLLIQFQNNGVVDDSQLPKDRFSAERLKGVDSTLKIQPAKLEDSAVYLCASSWGTADTQYFGPGTRLTVL.

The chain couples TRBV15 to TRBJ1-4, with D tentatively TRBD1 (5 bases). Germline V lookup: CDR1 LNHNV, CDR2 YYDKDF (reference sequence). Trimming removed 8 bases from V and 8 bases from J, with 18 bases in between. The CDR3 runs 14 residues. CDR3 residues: CATRRGVIGEKLFF. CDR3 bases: TGTGCCACCCGACGAGGGGTTATAGGCGAAAAACTGTTTTTT.

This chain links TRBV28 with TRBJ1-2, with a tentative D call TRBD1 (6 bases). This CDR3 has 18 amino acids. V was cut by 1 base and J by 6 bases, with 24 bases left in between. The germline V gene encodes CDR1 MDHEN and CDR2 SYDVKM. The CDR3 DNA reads TGTGCCAGCAGTTTATCGTCCAGGGGCAGCAGAGGAGAAAATGGCTACACCTTC. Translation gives CASSLSSRGSRGENGYTF.

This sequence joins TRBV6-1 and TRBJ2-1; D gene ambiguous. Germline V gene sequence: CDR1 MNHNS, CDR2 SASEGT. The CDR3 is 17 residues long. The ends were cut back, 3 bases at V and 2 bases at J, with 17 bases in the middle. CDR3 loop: CASSELGNTLTYNEQFF. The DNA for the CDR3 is TGTGCCAGCAGTGAGCTCGGAAACACCCTAACCTACAATGAGCAGTTCTTC.

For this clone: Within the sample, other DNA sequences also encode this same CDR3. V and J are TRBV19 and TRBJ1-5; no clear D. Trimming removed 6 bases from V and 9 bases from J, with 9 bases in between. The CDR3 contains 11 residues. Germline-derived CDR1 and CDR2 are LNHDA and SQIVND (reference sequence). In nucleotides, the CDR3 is TGTGCCAGTAGCACCCCAGGGCCCCAGCATTTT. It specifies CASSTPGPQHF.

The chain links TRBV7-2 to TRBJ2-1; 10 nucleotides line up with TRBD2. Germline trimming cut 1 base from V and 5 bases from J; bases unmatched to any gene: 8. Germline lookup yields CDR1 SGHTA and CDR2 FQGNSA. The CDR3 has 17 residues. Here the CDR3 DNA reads TGTGCCAGCAGCTTAGTCTCCTCTAGCGGGAGCCACAATGAGCAGTTCTTC. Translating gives CASSLVSSSGSHNEQFF.

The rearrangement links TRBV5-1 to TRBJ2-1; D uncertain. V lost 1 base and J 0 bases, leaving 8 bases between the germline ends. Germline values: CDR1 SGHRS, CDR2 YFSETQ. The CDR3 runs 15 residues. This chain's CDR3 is CASSLTDPSYNEQFF. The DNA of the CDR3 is TGCGCCAGCAGCTTGACGGACCCCTCCTACAATGAGCAGTTCTTC.

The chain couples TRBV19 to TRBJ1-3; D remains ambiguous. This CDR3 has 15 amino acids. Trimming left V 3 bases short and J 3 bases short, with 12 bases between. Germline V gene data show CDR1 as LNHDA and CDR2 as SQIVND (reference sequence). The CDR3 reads CASSIGLNFGNTIYF. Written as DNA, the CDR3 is TGTGCCAGTAGTATTGGGCTGAACTTTGGAAACACCATATATTTT.

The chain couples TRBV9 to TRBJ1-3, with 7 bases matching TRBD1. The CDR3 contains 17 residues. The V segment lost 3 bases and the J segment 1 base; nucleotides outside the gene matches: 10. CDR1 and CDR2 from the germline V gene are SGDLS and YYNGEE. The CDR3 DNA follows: TGTGCCAGCAGCGAGGGACAGTCCTTCCCATCTGGAAACACCATATATTTT. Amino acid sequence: CASSEGQSFPSGNTIYF. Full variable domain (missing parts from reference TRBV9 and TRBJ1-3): DSGVTQTPKHLITATGQRVTLRCSPRSGDLSVYWYQQSLDQGLQFLIQYYNGEERAKGNILERFSAQQFPDLHSELNLSSLELGDSALYFCASSEGQSFPSGNTIYFGEGSWLTVV.

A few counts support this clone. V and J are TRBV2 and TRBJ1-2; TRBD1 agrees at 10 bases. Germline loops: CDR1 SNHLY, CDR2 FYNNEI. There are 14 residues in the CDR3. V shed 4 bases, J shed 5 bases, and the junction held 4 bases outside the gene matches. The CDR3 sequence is CASSARDRGYGYTF. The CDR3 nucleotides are TGTGCCAGCAGTGCGCGGGACAGGGGATATGGCTACACCTTC.

The CDR3 spells CASSQLQGASGSEQYF. The CDR3 nucleotides are TGTGCCAGCAGCCAGCTACAGGGGGCTAGCGGGAGCGAGCAGTACTTC. The chain employs TRBV4-2 and TRBJ2-7; maybe TRBD2 (10 bases). Per the germline V gene, CDR1 is LGHNA and CDR2 is YNFKEQ. This CDR3 is built from 16 residues. Trimming removed 3 bases from V and 6 bases from J, with 21 bases in between.

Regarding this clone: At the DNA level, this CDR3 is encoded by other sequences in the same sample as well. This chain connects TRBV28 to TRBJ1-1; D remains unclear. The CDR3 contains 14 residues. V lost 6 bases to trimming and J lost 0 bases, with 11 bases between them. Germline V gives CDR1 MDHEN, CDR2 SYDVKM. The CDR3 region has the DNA TGTGCCAGCAGCCGAGGCGGAATGAACACTGAAGCTTTCTTT. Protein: CASSRGGMNTEAFF.

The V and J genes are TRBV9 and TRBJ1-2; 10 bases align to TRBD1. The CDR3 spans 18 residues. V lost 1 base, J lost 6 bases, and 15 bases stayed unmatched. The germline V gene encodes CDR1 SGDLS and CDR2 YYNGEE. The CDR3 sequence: CASSVSGTGVRRPNGYTF. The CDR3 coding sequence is TGTGCCAGCAGCGTATCCGGGACAGGGGTCCGAAGGCCAAATGGCTACACCTTC.

CDR3 in amino acids: CASSLKGPPYEQYF. The CDR3, as DNA: TGTGCCAGCAGTTTAAAGGGGCCCCCCTACGAGCAGTACTTC. The chain carries TRBV27 and TRBJ2-7, with TRBD1 as a possible D gene (5 bases). The CDR3 is 14 amino acids. V lost 2 bases, J lost 2 bases, and 10 bases lay in between. Per germline, CDR1 MNHEY and CDR2 SMNVEV (reference sequence).

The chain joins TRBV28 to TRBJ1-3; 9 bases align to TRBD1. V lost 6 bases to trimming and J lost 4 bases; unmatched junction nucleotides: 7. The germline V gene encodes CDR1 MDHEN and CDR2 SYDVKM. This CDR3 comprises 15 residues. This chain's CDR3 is CASRETGTGGNTIYF. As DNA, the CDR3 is TGTGCCAGCAGAGAAACCGGGACAGGGGGAAACACCATATATTTT.

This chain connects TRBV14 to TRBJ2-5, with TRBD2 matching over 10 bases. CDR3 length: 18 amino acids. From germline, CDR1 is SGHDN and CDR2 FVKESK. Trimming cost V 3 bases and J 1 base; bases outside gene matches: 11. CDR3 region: CASSHLGGPSGSQETQYF. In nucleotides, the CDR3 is TGTGCCAGCAGCCACCTTGGGGGGCCTAGCGGGAGCCAAGAGACCCAGTACTTC.

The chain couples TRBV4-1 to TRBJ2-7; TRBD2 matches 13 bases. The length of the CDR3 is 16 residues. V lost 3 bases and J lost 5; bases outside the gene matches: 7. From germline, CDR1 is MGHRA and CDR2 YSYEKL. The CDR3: CASSQPTSGRRDEQYF. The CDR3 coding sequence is TGCGCCAGCAGCCAGCCGACTAGCGGGAGGCGGGACGAGCAGTACTTC.

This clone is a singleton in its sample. This chain's CDR3 is CASSQDSFTGELFF. CDR3 DNA: TGTGCCAGTAGTCAGGACAGTTTCACCGGGGAGCTGTTTTTT. This chain links TRBV19 with TRBJ2-2; D possibly corresponds to TRBD1 (6 bases). V was cut by 5 bases and J by 4 bases, with 11 bases left in between. The length of the CDR3 is 14 residues. From germline, CDR1 is LNHDA and CDR2 SQIVND (reference sequence).

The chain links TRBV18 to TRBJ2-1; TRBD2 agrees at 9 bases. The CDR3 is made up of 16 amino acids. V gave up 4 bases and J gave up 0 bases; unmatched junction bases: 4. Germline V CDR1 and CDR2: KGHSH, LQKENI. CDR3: CASSQLSGSSYNEQFF. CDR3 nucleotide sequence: TGTGCCAGCTCACAACTTAGCGGGAGCTCCTACAATGAGCAGTTCTTC.